This TCR beta chain derives from a study of blood T cell repertoires in COVID-19. The wider study: Donors in the United States, Italy and Spain gave samples during acute or convalescent COVID-19. Sources were T cells, B-cell-depleted T cells, or PBMCs; the material itself was cDNA or gDNA.

Patients from Seattle were sampled longitudinally, starting during active infection. In the original processing: Researchers report that nucleated cell counts were estimated from reference gene primer amplification. Sequencing used immunoSEQ multiplex PCR; TCRdb keeps in-frame clones, though not all of them. The V and J calls and clone size are taken from that table; D and trimming were inferred from the DNA. The table shows tens of thousands of clones, with roughly 81% occurring only once. Material: peripheral blood. The source is a man at least 80 years old with COVID-19, enrolled during active disease.

This chain's CDR3 is CASARGSQETQYF. In DNA, the CDR3 is TGTGCCAGCGCCAGAGGCTCCCAAGAGACCCAGTACTTC. The rearrangement links TRBV7-3 to TRBJ2-5; D unclear. The CDR3 contains 13 residues. Trimming removed 8 bases at V and 1 base at J, with 11 bases between. Per germline, CDR1 SGHTA and CDR2 FQGTGA.